One and the same sample provided the 23 T cell receptor beta chains below, sequenced in a study of T cells after yellow fever vaccination. TCRdb re-analysed the 5' RACE reads in MiXCR, keeping a single row per CDR3 protein. The sample has more than 90,000 distinct CDR3 sequences, 8% to 9.5% seen once. The specimen comprised CD8+ T cells sorted from PBMCs, sampled 45 days after the yellow fever booster vaccination. Source of these receptors: a man aged 25 to 40 who received the YFV17D yellow fever vaccine.

This clonotype was seen repeatedly, ten times or more. V and J are TRBV7-2 and TRBJ2-1; 8 nucleotides agree with TRBD2. V trimming: 5 bases; J trimming: 2 bases; junction bases outside the gene matches: 5. Germline V CDR1 and CDR2: SGHTA, FQGNSA. The CDR3 consists of 15 residues. The CDR3: CASSVLADTYNEQFF. CDR3 nucleotide sequence: TGTGCCAGCAGCGTACTAGCGGATACCTACAATGAGCAGTTCTTC.

This clonotype was counted ten times or more. The chain uses TRBV29-1 and TRBJ2-4; no definite D call. CDR1 is SQVTM, CDR2 ANQGSEA, per germline. Between the trimmed V and J ends, which lost 2 bases and 0 bases, there was a span of 2 bases. The CDR3 totals 12 residues. DNA for the CDR3: TGCAGCGTTGAAAGAGCCAAAAACATTCAGTACTTC. This codes for CSVERAKNIQYF.

In its sample, this clonotype was seen many times. The V gene is TRBV14, the J gene TRBJ2-7; D is ambiguous. The CDR3 is 12 residues long. Germline CDR1 reads SGHDN; CDR2 reads FVKESK. V lost 2 bases and J lost 4, with 6 bases in between. CDR3 loop: CASSQLGYEQYF. CDR3 coding DNA: TGTGCCAGCAGCCAATTAGGTTACGAGCAGTACTTC.

This clonotype was found a few times. V and J are TRBV6-5 and TRBJ1-2; TRBD1 is a possible D gene (6 bases). V was shortened by 2 bases and J by 0 bases, with 10 bases between the two germline ends. This CDR3 comprises 15 residues. Germline V gene lookup returns CDR1 MNHEY and CDR2 SVGAGI. CDR3 loop: CASSYVGGPNYGYTF. Here the CDR3 DNA reads TGTGCCAGCAGTTACGTTGGGGGCCCTAACTATGGCTACACCTTC.

This clonotype was counted many times. V and J are TRBV7-8 and TRBJ2-3; TRBD2 matches at 11 bases. V was pared by 5 bases and J by 6 bases, with 16 bases of the junction left unmatched. Germline CDR1 SGHVS, CDR2 FQNEAQ. CDR3 length: 18 amino acids. This CDR3 is CASSPRVTSGDRGDTQYF. The CDR3 region has the DNA TGTGCCAGCAGCCCCCGGGTGACTAGCGGGGATCGAGGGGATACGCAGTATTTT.

This clonotype has ten or more counts. This sequence joins TRBV7-2 and TRBJ2-1; D remains ambiguous. CDR3 length: 10 amino acids. Germline assignment: CDR1 SGHTA and CDR2 FQGNSA. The V end was cut by 6 bases, the J end by 10 bases, with 7 bases between. The CDR3 loop reads CASSGMEQFF. In DNA, the CDR3 is TGTGCCAGCAGTGGAATGGAGCAGTTCTTC.

This chain uses TRBV6-5 with TRBJ1-6; TRBD1 is a possible D gene (5 bases). V dropped 2 bases and J dropped 7 bases, with 12 bases sitting between them. The CDR3 length is 15 residues. The V gene's germline CDR1 is MNHEY and CDR2 SVGAGI. CDR3 in amino acids: CASSYDRGYNSPLHF. DNA for the CDR3: TGTGCCAGCAGTTACGATCGGGGCTACAATTCACCCCTCCACTTT.

This clonotype was observed many times. The chain links TRBV20-1 to TRBJ2-7; 8 bases align to TRBD1. The CDR3 runs 14 residues. V shed 3 bases, J shed 6 bases, and the junction held 10 bases outside the gene matches. CDR1 DFQATT and CDR2 SNEGSKA come from the germline V gene (reference sequence). Here the CDR3 reads CSASHRGVPGEQYF. The DNA for the CDR3 is TGCAGTGCTAGTCACAGGGGGGTCCCGGGCGAGCAGTACTTC.

In its sample, this clonotype was seen a few times. The chain uses TRBV5-8 and TRBJ1-1; no firm D call. V lost 7 bases and J lost 5, with 9 bases in between. The CDR3 spans 11 residues. Looked up from germline, CDR1 is SGHTS and CDR2 is YDEGEE. CDR3 region: CASYGGTEAFF. The DNA of the CDR3 is TGTGCCAGCTACGGTGGAACTGAAGCTTTCTTT.

In the case of this clonotype: This may be a read error: a much more frequent sequence differs by one nucleotide. The chain carries TRBV20-1 and TRBJ2-7, with TRBD1 as a possible D gene (6 bases). Per germline, CDR1 DFQATT and CDR2 SNEGSKA (reference sequence). This CDR3 contains 15 residues. The CDR3 loop is CGARDLGTSVDEQYF. The CDR3 nucleotides read TGCGGTGCTAGAGATCTCGGGACAAGTGTCGACGAGCAGTACTTC.

This clonotype was detected many times. The rearrangement joins TRBV29-1 to TRBJ2-2, with TRBD2 as a possible D gene (5 bases). The CDR3 is 14 residues long. CDR1 is SQVTM, CDR2 ANQGSEA, per germline. The germline V and J ends were trimmed by 4 bases and 7 bases, with 16 bases remaining between them. The chain's CDR3 is CSVVGSGFGGELFF. CDR3 DNA: TGCAGCGTTGTTGGCTCGGGGTTCGGCGGGGAGCTGTTTTTT.

Many counts were recorded for this clonotype. The chain recombines TRBV30 with TRBJ2-2; D unresolved. This CDR3 region has 12 residues. Germline loops: CDR1 GTSNPN, CDR2 SVGIG (reference sequence). The ends were cut back, 2 bases at V and 3 bases at J, with 4 bases in the middle. Here the CDR3 DNA reads TGTGCCTGGAGTCACTACACCGGGGAGCTGTTTTTT. Translating it yields CAWSHYTGELFF.

For this clonotype: Since a much larger clone is just one base distant, this may be a read error. The chain uses TRBV18 and TRBJ2-1, with D unclear. CDR3 length: 12 amino acids. Germline V lookup: CDR1 KGHSH, CDR2 LQKENI. V was cut by 3 bases and J by 6 bases, with 6 bases left in between. DNA of the CDR3: TGTGCCAGCTCACCGTTGGTCAATGAGCAGTTCTTC. Its protein is CASSPLVNEQFF.

At least ten counts were recorded for this clonotype. The chain has TRBV7-2 and TRBJ2-3; the match to TRBD1 covers 9 bases. The V gene end was trimmed by 5 bases and the J gene end by 2 bases; junction bases not matched to a gene: 8. The germline CDR1 and CDR2 sequences are SGHTA and FQGNSA. CDR3 size: 16 residues. The CDR3 nucleotides read TGTGCCAGCAGCCCTCCCGGGACAGGGAACACAGATACGCAGTATTTT. This codes for CASSPPGTGNTDTQYF.

The chain combines TRBV5-1 with TRBJ2-7; D perhaps matches TRBD1 (6 bases). The CDR3 covers 15 residues. In germline, CDR1 is SGHRS, CDR2 YFSETQ. The V end lost 5 bases, the J end lost 4 bases, and 19 bases lay between the germline ends. The CDR3 sequence is CASRDTGQGPYEQYF. The CDR3 DNA reads as TGCGCCAGCAGGGATACAGGGCAGGGGCCATACGAGCAGTACTTC.

The V gene is TRBV3-1, the J gene TRBJ1-1; D is possibly TRBD1 (5 bases). This CDR3 is built from 15 residues. The V gene lost 1 base and the J gene lost 1 base, with 10 bases spanning the gap. Germline values: CDR1 LGHDT, CDR2 YNNKEL (reference sequence). The CDR3 region is CASSQGPTENTEAFF. In nucleotides, the CDR3 is TGTGCCAGCAGCCAAGGCCCGACAGAGAACACTGAAGCTTTCTTT.

A word on this clonotype: It may be a read error: a sequence one base away is much more abundant. This chain joins TRBV7-2 and TRBJ2-6, with 7 bases aligning to TRBD1. This CDR3 is 14 amino acids long. Germline V CDR1 and CDR2: SGHTA, FQGNSA. CDR3 sequence: CASSPLEGGNGLTF. The DNA for the CDR3 is TGTGCCAGCAGCCCATTAGAAGGGGGCAACGGCCTGACTTTC.

This clonotype has more than one count but fewer than ten. The J gene is TRBJ1-3, the V gene TRBV29-1; D gene uncertain. The ends were cut back, 7 bases at V and 0 bases at J, with 13 bases in the middle. Germline V gene data show CDR1 as SQVTM and CDR2 as ANQGSEA. CDR3 length equals 14 residues. CDR3 region: CSGRFGYSGNTIYF. CDR3 nucleotide sequence: TGCAGCGGCCGCTTCGGCTACTCTGGAAACACCATATATTTT.

Ten or more counts support this clonotype. The genes are TRBV20-1 and TRBJ2-3, with 12 bases matching TRBD2. Losses at the gene ends were 2 bases for V and 3 bases for J; bases not matched to a gene: 6. The CDR3 has 16 residues. Germline loops: CDR1 DFQATT, CDR2 SNEGSKA (reference sequence). CDR3 in DNA: TGCAGTGCTAGACGACTAGCGGGAGTGGATACAGATACGCAGTATTTT. The encoded protein is CSARRLAGVDTDTQYF.

Ten or more counts support this clonotype. The chain combines TRBV20-1 with TRBJ2-3; unclear D gene. The CDR3 spans 12 residues. With 3 bases removed from V and 3 bases from J, the gap between germline ends came to 7 bases. CDR1 is DFQATT and CDR2 is SNEGSKA in the germline V gene (reference sequence). The CDR3 nucleotides are TGCAGTGCTAGGGACGGGACAGATACGCAGTATTTT. Protein: CSARDGTDTQYF.

J is TRBJ2-7 and V is TRBV10-2; a weak D match, TRBD2 (5 bases). The CDR3 has 13 amino acids. The V end lost 8 bases, the J end lost 6 bases, and 17 bases lay between the germline ends. The germline V gene encodes CDR1 WSHSY and CDR2 SAAADI. The CDR3 sequence is CASGGSLIIEQYF. The DNA of the CDR3 is TGCGCCAGCGGTGGGAGTTTAATTATCGAGCAGTACTTC.

This clonotype was observed many times. This rearrangement joins TRBV7-9 to TRBJ1-1; maybe TRBD1 (5 bases). The CDR3 is 14 residues long. Germline CDR1 and CDR2: SEHNR and FQNEAQ (reference sequence). With 5 bases removed from V and 2 bases from J, the gap between germline ends came to 12 bases. For the CDR3, the DNA is TGTGCCAGCAGCGAGGGGTGGGGTAACACTGAAGCTTTCTTT. As protein: CASSEGWGNTEAFF.

In its sample, this clonotype was seen many times. The chain is built from TRBV11-2 and TRBJ2-1; 9 nucleotides agree with TRBD1. Germline CDR1 and CDR2: SGHAT and FQNNGV. The CDR3 has 17 residues. V trimming: 1 base; J trimming: 7 bases; junction bases outside the gene matches: 11. This CDR3 reads CASSLGTGGYGRNEQFF. CDR3 DNA: TGTGCCAGCAGCTTAGGCACAGGGGGCTACGGGAGGAATGAGCAGTTCTTC.